A selection of T cell receptor beta chains follows, all from one sample in a study of CD8+CD57+ T cells in acquired aplastic anemia. MiXCR was run by TCRdb on the reads, yielding one entry per CDR3 protein. The sample yields roughly 300,000 distinct CDR3 sequences, around 60% seen once. The sample was sorted CD4+, CD8+, or CD8+CD57+ T cells (not recorded which) from PBMCs. Receptors originate from a human donor with severe aplastic anemia or a healthy control (not recorded which). Both conserved end residues are part of each CDR3. Fields, in order: clone size, J gene, V gene, D gene, CDR3 DNA, CDR3 protein. D genes are given only for firm matches. Clone size is given for some rows only: seen once, a few or many times, or a class if the clone is expanded.

-,TRBJ2-7,TRBV5-1,TRBD1,TGCGCCAGCAGCAAGGGACAGGGGGGTAGCTACGAGCAGTACTTC,CASSKGQGGSYEQYF
-,TRBJ1-1,TRBV6-5,-,TGTGCCAGCAGTTATAGGCTGGTGGGGGGCGGTGAAGCTTTCTTT,CASSYRLVGGGEAFF
-,TRBJ2-1,TRBV11-3,-,TGTGCCAGCAGCTTAGAGGATTCGGGGACGGGGAATGAGCAGTTCTTC,CASSLEDSGTGNEQFF
-,TRBJ2-7,TRBV5-1,TRBD2,TGCGCCAGCAGCTCGCCGAACAGGACTAGCGGGGGGGCCTACTCCTACGAGCAGTACTTC,CASSSPNRTSGGAYSYEQYF
-,TRBJ2-1,TRBV2,TRBD1,TGTGCCAGCAGATCCGACAGGGGTTATTACAATGAGCAGTTCTTC,CASRSDRGYYNEQFF
-,TRBJ2-2,TRBV5-4,TRBD2,TGTGCCAGCAGCTCCGGACTAGCGGGAGTGGGCGGGGAGCTGTTTTTT,CASSSGLAGVGGELFF
few,TRBJ2-5,TRBV20-1,TRBD2,TGCAGTGCTAGAAGCGGGGGACCGAACCAAGAGACCCAGTACTTC,CSARSGGPNQETQYF
-,TRBJ1-5,TRBV15,-,TGTGCCACCAGCAGAGTAGAAGGCAATCAGCCCCAGCATTTT,CATSRVEGNQPQHF
many,TRBJ2-2,TRBV5-8,TRBD1,TGTGCCAGCAGCCGGACAGGGGGGAGGACCGGGGAGCTGTTTTTT,CASSRTGGRTGELFF
-,TRBJ2-7,TRBV19,-,TGTGCCAGTACCACGGGACTCGACGGGGGATGGCAGTACTTC,CASTTGLDGGWQYF
many,TRBJ1-2,TRBV19,-,TGTGCCAGTAGTATGTCGCACGGTAACTATGGCTACACCTTC,CASSMSHGNYGYTF
-,TRBJ2-6,TRBV20-1,-,TGCAGTGCTCCAGGGCCCGGAAGGTCTGGGGCCAACGTCCTGACTTTC,CSAPGPGRSGANVLTF
-,TRBJ2-1,TRBV15,-,TGTGCCACCAGCAGAGTGGGTGGGGGTTCCTACAATGAGCAGTTCTTC,CATSRVGGGSYNEQFF
-,TRBJ2-7,TRBV4-2,-,TGTGCCAGCAGCCAAGATGTCGGATCCTTCTACGAGCAGTACTTC,CASSQDVGSFYEQYF
few,TRBJ2-3,TRBV7-3,-,TGTGCCAGCAGCCCAGAGTGGGGCAGTGATACGCAGTATTTT,CASSPEWGSDTQYF
-,TRBJ1-1,TRBV10-3,TRBD1,TGTGCCATCGGGCCACAGGGGCAGGGTACTGAAGCTTTCTTT,CAIGPQGQGTEAFF
-,TRBJ2-2,TRBV24-1,-,TGTGCCACGGGACGTTTCACCGGGGAGCTGTTTTTT,CATGRFTGELFF
-,TRBJ1-6,TRBV20-1,TRBD1,TGCAGTGCTAGAGCTCCCGACAGGGCGGGGAATTCACCCCTCCACTTT,CSARAPDRAGNSPLHF
-,TRBJ1-2,TRBV7-9,-,TGTGCCAGCAGCTCCCTGGCGGGCAGGACTTATGGCTACACCTTC,CASSSLAGRTYGYTF
-,TRBJ1-2,TRBV24-1,-,TGTGCCACCACCCCAAGGGGAGCGGGCTACACCTTC,CATTPRGAGYTF
-,TRBJ2-7,TRBV20-1,-,TGCAGTGCTAGAGAAAGGAGCTCCTACGAGCAGTACTTC,CSARERSSYEQYF
-,TRBJ2-5,TRBV10-3,-,TGTGCCATCAGTGTCATCGAAGAGACCCAGTACTTC,CAISVIEETQYF
many,TRBJ2-4,TRBV10-1,-,TGCGCCAGCAGTGAGTCTCGGGGGCGTGGGTTCAAAAACATTCAGTACTTC,CASSESRGRGFKNIQYF
once,TRBJ1-6,TRBV7-2,-,TGTGCCAGCAGCCAAGAAGAGAATAATTCACCCCTCCACTTT,CASSQEENNSPLHF
many,TRBJ2-1,TRBV5-6,TRBD2,TGTGCCAGCAGCCCACCTTTGCGGGGGGGCTACAATGAGCAGTTCTTC,CASSPPLRGGYNEQFF
-,TRBJ2-5,TRBV7-2,-,TGTGCCAGCAGCTTAGCGGGGGATCAGCCCCAGTACTTC,CASSLAGDQPQYF
-,TRBJ1-2,TRBV9,TRBD1,TGTGCCAGCAGCGCGATTACAGGGGACTATGGCTACACCTTC,CASSAITGDYGYTF
few,TRBJ2-1,TRBV7-3,TRBD2,TGTGCCAGCAGCTTAGGCCGGGTAGCGGGAGTCTCCAATGAGCAGTTCTTC,CASSLGRVAGVSNEQFF
few,TRBJ2-5,TRBV7-9,TRBD2,TGTGCCAGCAGCTCCGGGACTAGATTCGGGACCCAGTACTTC,CASSSGTRFGTQYF
many,TRBJ1-3,TRBV19,-,TGTGCCAGTAGTATGCCCCGACTCACAGGGCCTGGAAACACCATATATTTT,CASSMPRLTGPGNTIYF
-,TRBJ2-2,TRBV9,TRBD2,TGTGCCAGCAGCGTACTAGCGGGGGGGCACACCGGGGAGCTGTTTTTT,CASSVLAGGHTGELFF
-,TRBJ2-1,TRBV7-6,TRBD2,TGTGCCAGCAGCTTAGAAGCGGGGGGGCCAGAGAATGAGCAGTTCTTC,CASSLEAGGPENEQFF